Listed below are T cell receptor beta chains from one sample, sequenced in a study of a mutant IDH1 vaccine in newly diagnosed glioma. The table came from immunoSEQ multiplex PCR; TCRdb's copy has only in-frame clones and leaves some out. The sample consists of some 50,000 clones, about nine tenths of them appearing once. Sequenced here: PBMCs, sampled from a glioma patient treated with radiotherapy, temozolomide or both. The receptors derive from a man aged 40-50 years with glioma. Both conserved end residues are part of each CDR3. The D gene is left open where the match is weak. For some rows the clone size is stated as once, few or many, or as a class when expanded; others skip it.

V gene	J gene	clone size	D gene	CDR3 DNA	CDR3 protein
TRBV10-3	TRBJ2-7	few	-	TGTGCCATCAGTGGGGGTCCCCCCGAGCAGTACTTC	CAISGGPPEQYF
TRBV6-1	TRBJ1-5	-	TRBD1	TGTGCCAGCAGTGGTAGACAGGGCTGGAGTCAGCCCCAGCATTTT	CASSGRQGWSQPQHF
TRBV9	TRBJ2-6	-	-	TGTGCCAGCAGCGTCGGAGTGGGGTCTGGGGCCAACGTCCTGACTTTC	CASSVGVGSGANVLTF
TRBV7-2	TRBJ2-1	-	-	TGTGCCAGCAGCTTAGGCGTGTTAAATGAGCAGTTCTTC	CASSLGVLNEQFF
TRBV6-1	TRBJ2-7	-	TRBD1	TGTGCCAGCAGTGGGGGACAGGGAGGCGAGCAGTACTTC	CASSGGQGGEQYF
TRBV9	TRBJ2-2	-	-	TGTGCCAGCAGCGTAGCGGGGGCCGCCGGGGAGCTGTTTTTT	CASSVAGAAGELFF
TRBV4-3	TRBJ2-2	-	-	TGCGCCAGCAGCCAAGGGACGGGGGCGAACACCGGGGAGCTGTTTTTT	CASSQGTGANTGELFF
TRBV5-5	TRBJ1-5	-	-	TGTGCCAGCAGCCTGGGGTCCAGCAATCAGCCCCAGCATTTT	CASSLGSSNQPQHF
TRBV14	TRBJ2-4	-	-	TGTGCCAGCAGCCAACGAATTGGAATAGCCAAAAACATTCAGTACTTC	CASSQRIGIAKNIQYF
TRBV19	TRBJ1-1	-	TRBD1	TGTGCCAGTAGTCTCAAGGGGGACAGGCAGGCTGAAGCTTTCTTT	CASSLKGDRQAEAFF
TRBV7-8	TRBJ2-7	once	-	TGTGCCAGCAGCTTAGGGTTAGGGAGGACCTACGAGCAGTACTTC	CASSLGLGRTYEQYF
TRBV4-1	TRBJ2-7	medium-sized	-	TGCGCCAGCAGCCAGGGGGAGGCCTCCTACGAGCAGTACTTC	CASSQGEASYEQYF
TRBV27	TRBJ2-6	-	-	TGTGCCAGCAGTTCACAGGGCGTAAGCTCTGGGGCCAACGTCCTGACTTTC	CASSSQGVSSGANVLTF
TRBV6-5	TRBJ2-1	-	-	TGTGCCAGCCGAGGGGACCACTCCTACAATGAGCAGTTCTTC	CASRGDHSYNEQFF
TRBV18	TRBJ2-1	-	TRBD2	TGTGCCAGCTCACCGGTCGGGACTAGCGGTTCCAATGAGCAGTTCTTC	CASSPVGTSGSNEQFF
TRBV27	TRBJ2-7	once	TRBD1	TGTGCCAGCGGAAACAGGGGGAAAAGCTCCTACGAGCAGTACTTC	CASGNRGKSSYEQYF
TRBV7-8	TRBJ2-5	-	-	TGTGCCAGCAGCTTAGCTACGGGTCAAGAGACCCAGTACTTC	CASSLATGQETQYF
TRBV7-9	TRBJ2-1	-	TRBD2	TGTGCCAGCAGCACCGGACTAGCGGAGGGCTATGAGCAGTTCTTC	CASSTGLAEGYEQFF
TRBV9	TRBJ2-1	-	TRBD2	TGTGCCAGCAGCTCGGGCAAGGCGGGAGGGCATTACAATGAGCAGTTCTTC	CASSSGKAGGHYNEQFF
TRBV7-9	TRBJ2-7	-	-	TGTGCCAGCAGCTTAGTGGGACGGAACTACGAGCAGTACTTC	CASSLVGRNYEQYF
TRBV12-5	TRBJ2-7	-	TRBD2	TGTGCTAGTGGCGTGACTAGCGGGAGATCCTACGAGCAGTACTTC	CASGVTSGRSYEQYF
TRBV19	TRBJ1-1	-	-	TGTGCCAGTAGCCCGACTGGTATAGGGGCTTTCTTT	CASSPTGIGAFF
TRBV21-1	TRBJ1-1	-	-	TGTGCCAGCAGCAATTTTCAGTACACCAAGACAATGAACACTGAAGCTTTCTTT	CASSNFQYTKTMNTEAFF
TRBV29-1	TRBJ1-2	-	-	TGCAGCGTACGGCGGCGGGACTATGGCTACACCTTC	CSVRRRDYGYTF
TRBV25-1	TRBJ2-7	-	-	TGTGCCAGCAGTGAATTGCCATACGAGCAGTACTTC	CASSELPYEQYF
TRBV6-5	TRBJ1-1	-	-	TGTGCCAGTCACTACGCCCCGAACACTGAAGCTTTCTTT	CASHYAPNTEAFF
TRBV7-6	TRBJ2-7	-	TRBD2	TGTGCCAGCAGCGCGGGACTAGCGGGCTACGAGCAGTACTTC	CASSAGLAGYEQYF
TRBV4-3	TRBJ2-3	-	-	TGCGCCAGCAGCCCAGGGAAAGGGACTGCCACAGATACGCAGTATTTT	CASSPGKGTATDTQYF
TRBV5-1	TRBJ1-4	-	-	TGCGCCAGCAGCGTTCGAATGGTAACCCCAACTAATGAAAAACTGTTTTTT	CASSVRMVTPTNEKLFF
TRBV5-1	TRBJ1-1	once	-	TGCGCCAGCAGCTTCCGGGCGGGGGGCCGTGGGTCGTCCGCTGAAGCTTTCTTT	CASSFRAGGRGSSAEAFF
TRBV28	TRBJ1-5	-	-	TGTGCCAGCATCCGTGGGGGAAGCAATCAGCCCCAGCATTTT	CASIRGGSNQPQHF
TRBV10-3	TRBJ2-1	-	-	TGTGCCATCAGTGACGGGGGCGGGATCAACAATGAGCAGTTCTTC	CAISDGGGINNEQFF
TRBV5-1	TRBJ2-7	-	TRBD1	TGCGCCAGCAGCACACAGGGGGGAAGCTCCTACGAGCAGTACTTC	CASSTQGGSSYEQYF
TRBV5-1	TRBJ1-4	-	-	TGCGCCAGCAGCCAAGGACAACTTACAACTAATGAAAAACTGTTTTTT	CASSQGQLTTNEKLFF
TRBV2	TRBJ1-5	-	-	TGTGCCAGCAACGGGGCTCCTTGGGGCAATCAGCCCCAGCATTTT	CASNGAPWGNQPQHF
TRBV5-1	TRBJ1-2	-	TRBD1	TGCGCCAGCAGCCCGGGACAGGGAACGAACGGCTACACCTTC	CASSPGQGTNGYTF
TRBV18	TRBJ1-2	-	TRBD1	TGTGCCAGCTCCTGGACAGGGGCAAACTATGGCTACACCTTC	CASSWTGANYGYTF
TRBV5-1	TRBJ2-7	-	TRBD1	TGCGCCAGCAGCCTAGATGGACAGGCCGGCGAGCAGTACTTC	CASSLDGQAGEQYF
TRBV7-2	TRBJ2-7	-	-	TGTGCCAGCAGCCCCGGATACGAGCAGTACTTC	CASSPGYEQYF
TRBV27	TRBJ1-3	-	TRBD1	TGTGCCAGCAGTTTCTCGGACAGGGCTGGAAACACCATATATTTT	CASSFSDRAGNTIYF